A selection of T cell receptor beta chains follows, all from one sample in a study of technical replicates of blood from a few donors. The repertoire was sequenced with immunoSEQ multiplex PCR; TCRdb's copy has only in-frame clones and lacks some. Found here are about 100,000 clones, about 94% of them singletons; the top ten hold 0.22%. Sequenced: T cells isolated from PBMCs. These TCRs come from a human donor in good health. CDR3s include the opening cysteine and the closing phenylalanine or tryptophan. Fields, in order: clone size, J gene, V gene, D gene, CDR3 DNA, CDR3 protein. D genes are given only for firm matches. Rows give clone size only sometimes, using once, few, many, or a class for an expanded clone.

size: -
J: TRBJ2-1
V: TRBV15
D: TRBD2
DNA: TGTGCCACCCGGAATAGGGCAGCGGGGAATGAGCAGTTCTTC
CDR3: CATRNRAAGNEQFF

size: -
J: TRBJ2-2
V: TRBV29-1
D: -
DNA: TGCAGCGTTGGCGGGGCCTCCGGGGAGCTGTTTTTT
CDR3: CSVGGASGELFF

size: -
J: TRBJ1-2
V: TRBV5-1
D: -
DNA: TGCGCCAGCAGCTTGGGTCTTGAGCTTAACTATGGCTACACCTTC
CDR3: CASSLGLELNYGYTF

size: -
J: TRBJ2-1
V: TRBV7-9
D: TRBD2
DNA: TGTGCCAGCAGCTTTAGCTTGGGACTAGGGCTCGAAGAGCAGTTCTTC
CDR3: CASSFSLGLGLEEQFF

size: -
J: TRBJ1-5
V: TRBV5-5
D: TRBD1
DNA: TGTGCCAGCAGTTCTGGACAGGAGAGAGTGCCCCAGCATTTT
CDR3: CASSSGQERVPQHF

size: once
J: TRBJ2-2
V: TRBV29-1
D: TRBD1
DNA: TGCAGCGTTGCAGTGGCGGGACAGGACACCGGGGAGCTGTTTTTT
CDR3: CSVAVAGQDTGELFF

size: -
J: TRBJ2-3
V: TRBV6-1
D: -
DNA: TGTGCCAGCAGACGGGGTCTCCACACAGATACGCAGTATTTT
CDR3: CASRRGLHTDTQYF

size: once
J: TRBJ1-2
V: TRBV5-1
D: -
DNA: TGCGCCAGCAGCTTCTGGGCAGGGCGAGGTGGCTACACCTTC
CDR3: CASSFWAGRGGYTF

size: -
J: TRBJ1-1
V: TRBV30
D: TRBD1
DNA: TGTGCCTGGAACCCGGGACAGGGGCACACTGAAGCTTTCTTT
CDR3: CAWNPGQGHTEAFF

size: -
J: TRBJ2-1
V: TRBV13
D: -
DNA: TGTGCCAGCAGCTCCGGACAGATTGCCTACAATGAGCAGTTCTTC
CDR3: CASSSGQIAYNEQFF

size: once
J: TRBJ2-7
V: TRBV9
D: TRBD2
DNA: TGTGCCAGCAGCGTAGCGGCTAGCGGGGTAGAGCAGTACTTC
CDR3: CASSVAASGVEQYF

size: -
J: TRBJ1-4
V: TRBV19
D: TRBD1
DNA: TGTGCCAGTAGTATTTCGCAGGGGGGTGAAAAACTGTTTTTT
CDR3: CASSISQGGEKLFF

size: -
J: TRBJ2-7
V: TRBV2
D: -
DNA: TGTGCCAGCAGTGACGCAGGGATCTCCTACGAGCAGTACTTC
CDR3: CASSDAGISYEQYF

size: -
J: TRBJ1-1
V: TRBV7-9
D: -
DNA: TGTGCCAGCAGCCAAATTAGACAGATCACTGAAGCTTTCTTT
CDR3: CASSQIRQITEAFF

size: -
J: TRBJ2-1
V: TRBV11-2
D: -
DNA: TGTGCCAGCAGCCCGGGGGTAGGTAGAGTCTACAATGAGCAGTTCTTC
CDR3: CASSPGVGRVYNEQFF

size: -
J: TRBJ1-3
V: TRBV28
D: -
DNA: TGTGCCAGCGCCGCGACTTTTAGAAACACCATATATTTT
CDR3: CASAATFRNTIYF

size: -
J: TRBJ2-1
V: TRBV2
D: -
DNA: TGTGCCAGCAGTGTTATAAGGGGTGAGCAGTTCTTC
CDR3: CASSVIRGEQFF

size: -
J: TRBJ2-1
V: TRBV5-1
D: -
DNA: TGCGCCAGCAGCGCATACGCAAGGGGGTCCTACAATGAGCAGTTCTTC
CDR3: CASSAYARGSYNEQFF

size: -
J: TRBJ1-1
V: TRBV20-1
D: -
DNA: TGCAGTGTTCGTGGTAGCACTGAAGCTTTCTTT
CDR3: CSVRGSTEAFF

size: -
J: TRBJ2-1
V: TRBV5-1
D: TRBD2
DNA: TGCGCCAGCAGCTTAGCGGGGGCTATAAACAATGAGCAGTTCTTC
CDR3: CASSLAGAINNEQFF

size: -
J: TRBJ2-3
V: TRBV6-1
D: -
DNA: TGTGCCAGCAGTGAAGTCGGCGGAGCTAGCACAGATACGCAGTATTTT
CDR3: CASSEVGGASTDTQYF

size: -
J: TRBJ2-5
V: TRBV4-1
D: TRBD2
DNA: TGCGCCAGCAGCCGCCAAGCGGTTAGCGGGAGTAGCGGAGAGACCCAGTACTTC
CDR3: CASSRQAVSGSSGETQYF

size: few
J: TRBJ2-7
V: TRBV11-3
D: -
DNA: TGTGCCAGCGCCAAGAGGGGGACCCGGGACTACGAGCAGTACTTC
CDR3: CASAKRGTRDYEQYF

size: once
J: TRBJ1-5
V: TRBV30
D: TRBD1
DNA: TGTGCCTGGAGTTCCGGGACAGGGCAAAATCAGCCCCAGCATTTT
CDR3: CAWSSGTGQNQPQHF

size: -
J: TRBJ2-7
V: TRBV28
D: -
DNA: TGTGCCAGCAGTTTCGCGCGAGGTGCCCACGAGCAGTACTTC
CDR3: CASSFARGAHEQYF

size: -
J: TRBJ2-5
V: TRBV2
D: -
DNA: TGTGCCAGCAGTGTCATTCTTAGCGAGACCCAGTACTTC
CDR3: CASSVILSETQYF

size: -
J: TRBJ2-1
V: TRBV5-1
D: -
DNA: TGCGCCAGCAGCTTGGATCTTAAATACAATGAGCAGTTCTTC
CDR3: CASSLDLKYNEQFF

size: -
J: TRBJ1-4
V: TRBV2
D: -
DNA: TGTGCCAGTCAGGTCCCCGCTGCAAAACTGTTTTTT
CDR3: CASQVPAAKLFF

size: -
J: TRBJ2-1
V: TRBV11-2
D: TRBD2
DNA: TGTGCCAGCAGCAGGGGACTAGCGTTCAATGAGCAGTTCTTC
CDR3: CASSRGLAFNEQFF

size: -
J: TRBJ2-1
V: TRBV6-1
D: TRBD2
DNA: TGTGCCAGCCGTCTAGCGGGGGGGGTCTACAATGAGCAGTTCTTC
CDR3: CASRLAGGVYNEQFF

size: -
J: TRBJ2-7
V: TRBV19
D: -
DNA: TGTGCCAGTAGAATGCGGGACAGAGGCTACGAGCAGTACTTC
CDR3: CASRMRDRGYEQYF

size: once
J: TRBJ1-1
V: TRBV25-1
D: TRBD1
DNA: TGTGCCAGCAGTGGAGGGGACAGCCAGACTGAAGCTTTCTTT
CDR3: CASSGGDSQTEAFF

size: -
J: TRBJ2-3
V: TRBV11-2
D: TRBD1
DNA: TGTGCCAGCAGCCCAGTAGAAGGGACAGGGACGCTCACAGATACGCAGTATTTT
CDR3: CASSPVEGTGTLTDTQYF

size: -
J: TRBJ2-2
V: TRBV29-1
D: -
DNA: TGCAGCGTTGACAGGGAACACACCGGGGAGCTGTTTTTT
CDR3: CSVDREHTGELFF

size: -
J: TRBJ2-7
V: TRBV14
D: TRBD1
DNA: TGTGCCAGCAGCCAAAACAGACAGGGGGACTTTGACGAGCAGTACTTC
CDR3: CASSQNRQGDFDEQYF

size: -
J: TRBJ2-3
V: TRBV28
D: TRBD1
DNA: TGTGCCAGCAGCGTCCCGGGACAGGCAGATACGCAGTATTTT
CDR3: CASSVPGQADTQYF

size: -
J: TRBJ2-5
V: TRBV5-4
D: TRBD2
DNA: TGTGCCAGCCGCGGGGAAGCGGGATCAAAAGAGACCCAGTACTTC
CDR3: CASRGEAGSKETQYF

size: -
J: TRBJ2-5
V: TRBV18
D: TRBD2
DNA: TGTGCCAGCTCCCTCCAGGAGGCTGGACTAGCGGGAGGGCCAGAGACCCAGTACTTC
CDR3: CASSLQEAGLAGGPETQYF

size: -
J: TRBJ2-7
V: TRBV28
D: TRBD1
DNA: TGTGCCAGCGGACAGGGACTTCGCTCCTACGAGCAGTACTTC
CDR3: CASGQGLRSYEQYF

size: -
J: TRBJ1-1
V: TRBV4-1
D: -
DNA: TGCGCCAGCAGCCAAGGTCAGGGTCCCCTGAACACTGAAGCTTTCTTT
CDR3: CASSQGQGPLNTEAFF

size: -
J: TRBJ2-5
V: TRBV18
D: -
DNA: TGTGCCAGCTCACCACCCCTCAACAGGGTGGTAGAGACCCAGTACTTC
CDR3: CASSPPLNRVVETQYF

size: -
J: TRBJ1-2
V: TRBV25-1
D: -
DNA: TGTGCCAGCAGTGAATCAGGATACTACACCTTC
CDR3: CASSESGYYTF

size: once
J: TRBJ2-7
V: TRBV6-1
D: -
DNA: TGTGCCAGCACCCTCCTTACAGGTCCCTACGAGCAGTACTTC
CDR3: CASTLLTGPYEQYF

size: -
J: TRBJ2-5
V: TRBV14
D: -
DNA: TGTGCCAGCAGGCAAACAGGTATCGAGACCCAGTACTTC
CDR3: CASRQTGIETQYF

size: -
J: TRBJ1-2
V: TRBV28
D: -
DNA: TGTGCCAGCAGTTTTTTGGGGGCGCAGCGGGGCTACACCTTC
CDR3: CASSFLGAQRGYTF

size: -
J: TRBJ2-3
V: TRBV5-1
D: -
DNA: TGCGCCAGCAGCTTGGACCGGGGCAGGGGTACGCAGTATTTT
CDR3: CASSLDRGRGTQYF

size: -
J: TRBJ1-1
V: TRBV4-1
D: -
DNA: TGCGCCAGCAGCCAGGGCCGGCCTGTATCCGGGGGCACTGAAGCTTTCTTT
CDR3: CASSQGRPVSGGTEAFF

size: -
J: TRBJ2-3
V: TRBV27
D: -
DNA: TGTGCCAGCCGCTGGGGGGATGACACAGATACGCAGTATTTT
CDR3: CASRWGDDTDTQYF

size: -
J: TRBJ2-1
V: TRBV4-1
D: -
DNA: TGCGCCAGCAGCCAAGTTGATCTTGGCATTCGAAACAATGAGCAGTTCTTC
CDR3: CASSQVDLGIRNNEQFF

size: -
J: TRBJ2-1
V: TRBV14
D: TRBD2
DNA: TGTGCCAGCAGCCAACCTCGACTAGCGGGGGGGGACAATGAGCAGTTCTTC
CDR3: CASSQPRLAGGDNEQFF

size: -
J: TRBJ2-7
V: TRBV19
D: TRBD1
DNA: TGTGCCAGTAGGGACAGGGGGCTTAGCTCCTACGAGCAGTACTTC
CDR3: CASRDRGLSSYEQYF